This is a list of T cell receptor beta chains from one sample in a study of cytomegalovirus exposure and HLA in healthy donors. Generated by immunoSEQ multiplex PCR, the TCRdb table keeps only in-frame clones and is missing some. This sample has 140,000 to 150,000 clones; roughly 68% occur once, and the top ten carry about 4.7%. The sequenced sample consisted of PBMCs. These receptors were taken from a man in his sixties in good health and CMV-seronegative. Both conserved end residues are part of each CDR3. Each record gives: V gene, CDR3 protein.

TRBV7-2	CASSLVAGDPQHF
TRBV7-8	CASSLARQDNQPQHF
TRBV9	CASSVGRSGYEQYF
TRBV28	CASSFGGEQYF
TRBV30	CAWSVGAGGVSSYEQYF
TRBV19	CASSRQSAKNIQYF
TRBV11-2	CASSLDGAHNEQFF
TRBV19	CASSIRQMGQGSAEAFF
TRBV27	CASSFRGGNYGYTF
TRBV5-6	CASRRETNYGYTF
TRBV20-1	CSARDGGQAFF
TRBV29-1	CSVESTAKYGYTF
TRBV9	CASSVAHSGRSDTQYF
TRBV7-3	CASSRSSGRNTGELFF
TRBV14	CASSRPGGSPYEQYF
TRBV28	CASSLGRLAGGVETQYF
TRBV6-5	CASSFRGMNTEAFF
TRBV7-6	CASSRDRGRGDTQYF
TRBV28	CASISLGSYEQYF
TRBV19	CASSLQRPGLAGEETQYF
TRBV7-2	CASSFQNQPQHF
TRBV9	CASGAPHSGNTIYF
TRBV27	CASSSNGRAYNEQFF
TRBV30	CAGEREATNEQFF
TRBV19	CASTRQGGQPQHF
TRBV10-3	CAIRRDRVNTGELFF
TRBV30	CAQGQVKGAYNEQFF
TRBV11-2	CASSADRGAKNIQYF
TRBV7-2	CASSLLGQGLLTDTQYF
TRBV5-4	CASSLGLGPTGNTIYF
TRBV5-1	CASSAGTSSNSPLHF
TRBV7-2	CASSLVNYGETGELFF
TRBV5-1	CASSLRVGVNEQFF
TRBV2	CASRRRGEAFF
TRBV7-3	CASSLSGSAGELFF
TRBV6-1	CASSERDTNPYEQYF
TRBV29-1	CSSWTGNTEAFF
TRBV6-5	CASSPGGQNYGYTF
TRBV7-2	CASSLVRDNEQFF
TRBV28	CASSLRFYGYTF
TRBV16	CASSQLATANTEAFF
TRBV9	CASSAPLAGSPLEYNEQFF
TRBV6-1	CASRVGQGIHGYTF
TRBV9	CASSVDVRAREQYF
TRBV6-1	CASSETLRTGELFF
TRBV7-7	CASSLGGGSYEQYF
TRBV30	CAWSTERYGYTF
TRBV7-3	CASMPAEGETQYF
TRBV5-6	CASGPQGGTDTQYF
TRBV30	CAFNSGSGGNQPQHF
TRBV29-1	CSVPLAGDRNEQFF
TRBV27	CASSPLWDTLSGANVLTF
TRBV4-3	CASSQGVSQPQHF
TRBV9	CASSVEGTRAETQYF
TRBV28	CASSTTGTYGYTF
TRBV29-1	CSVEGPGGAGNTIYF
TRBV28	CASSSDEKLFF